Following are 22 T cell receptor beta chains from one sample sequenced in a study of patients and donors after allogeneic stem cell transplantation. TCRdb ran MiXCR on the RT-PCR reads and lists one entry per CDR3 protein. The sample lists about 200,000 distinct CDR3 sequences, around 40% occurring once. The material sequenced was blood, either unsorted or a sorted T cell fraction (not recorded which). The source is a human donor who was either an allogeneic HSCT recipient or a stem cell or donor lymphocyte infusion donor (not recorded which). It is not recorded whose cells these are; they may come from a transplant donor.

This clonotype was recorded once. The chain carries TRBV11-2 and TRBJ2-3; D unclear. CDR1 SGHAT and CDR2 FQNNGV come from the germline V gene. The V end lost 1 base, the J end lost 4 bases, and 9 bases lay between the germline ends. The CDR3 runs 14 residues. In nucleotides, the CDR3 is TGTGCCAGCAGCTTAGTGGTTTGGGCAGATACGCAGTATTTT. It translates to CASSLVVWADTQYF. Full variable domain (missing parts from reference TRBV11-2 and TRBJ2-3): EAGVAQSPRYKIIEKRQSVAFWCNPISGHATLYWYQQILGQGPKLLIQFQNNGVVDDSQLPKDRFSAERLKGVDSTLKIQPAKLEDSAVYLCASSLVVWADTQYFGPGTRLTVL.

This sequence joins TRBV29-1 and TRBJ2-1; 7 bases align to TRBD1. J lost 3 bases, V lost 6 bases, and 5 bases had no gene match. This CDR3 region has 13 residues. CDR1 and CDR2 from the germline V gene are SQVTM and ANQGSEA. The CDR3 DNA reads as TGCAGCGTGGGGTCAGGGGGCTACAATGAGCAGTTCTTC. Protein sequence: CSVGSGGYNEQFF.

This clonotype came up many times. J is TRBJ1-1 and V is TRBV12-3 or TRBV12-4; possibly TRBD1 for D (6 bases). Trimming stripped 5 bases from V and 3 bases from J, with 10 bases between. The length of the CDR3 is 13 residues. The CDR3 DNA reads TGTGCCAGCAGTCTACAGGGATACACTGAAGCTTTCTTT. Translating it yields CASSLQGYTEAFF.

This clonotype has only one observation. The chain has TRBV11-3 and TRBJ2-1; a possible D gene is TRBD1 (6 bases). The CDR3 spans 15 residues. V lost 2 bases and J 5 bases, leaving 13 bases between the germline ends. The germline CDR1 and CDR2 sequences are SGHNT and YENEEA. CDR3 coding DNA: TGTGCCAGCAGCTTACAGAGGGGGAGCCACAATGAGCAGTTCTTC. Its protein product is CASSLQRGSHNEQFF.

This clonotype was seen only a few times. V usage is TRBV4-3 and J usage is TRBJ1-4; D perhaps matches TRBD1 (5 bases). V was shortened by 0 bases and J by 7 bases, with 18 bases between the two germline ends. The CDR3 is 17 amino acids. Germline assignment: CDR1 LGHNA and CDR2 YSLEER. CDR3 coding DNA: TGCGCCAGCAGCCAAGATCCCCGCGGGGGAGTAGGTGAAAAACTGTTTTTT. Protein: CASSQDPRGGVGEKLFF.

This clonotype was recorded a few times. The V call is TRBV9, the J call TRBJ1-1, with D perhaps TRBD1 (6 bases). Trimming shortened V by 0 bases and J by 4 bases, and 13 bases separated the two germline ends. The CDR3 totals 15 residues. The germline CDR1 and CDR2 sequences are SGDLS and YYNGEE. In DNA form, the CDR3 reads TGTGCCAGCAGCGTAGTCCCCACCAGGGGCACTGAAGCTTTCTTT. This gives the protein CASSVVPTRGTEAFF. The full variable domain, rest sourced from reference TRBV9 and TRBJ1-1, is DSGVTQTPKHLITATGQRVTLRCSPRSGDLSVYWYQQSLDQGLQFLIQYYNGEERAKGNILERFSAQQFPDLHSELNLSSLELGDSALYFCASSVVPTRGTEAFFGQGTRLTVV.

The chain couples TRBV5-1 to TRBJ2-7; D is unclear. This CDR3 is 13 amino acids long. CDR1 and CDR2 (germline): SGHRS, YFSETQ. V lost 6 bases and J 5 bases, leaving 15 bases between the germline ends. CDR3 sequence reads: CASTWRPDDEQYF. The CDR3 DNA reads as TGCGCCAGCACCTGGCGTCCCGACGACGAGCAGTACTTC.

The chain carries TRBV14 and TRBJ1-1; D unresolved. This CDR3 has 14 amino acids. The ends were cut back, 2 bases at V and 2 bases at J, with 9 bases in the middle. Germline CDR1 reads SGHDN; CDR2 reads FVKESK. CDR3 in DNA: TGTGCCAGCAGCCAATGGCAGCCCAACACTGAAGCTTTCTTT. Translated: CASSQWQPNTEAFF.

This sequence joins TRBV20-1 and TRBJ2-7, with D unclear. Trimming removed 3 bases from V and 3 bases from J, with 18 bases in between. Germline V gives CDR1 DFQATT, CDR2 SNEGSKA (reference sequence). This CDR3 contains 15 residues. CDR3 sequence reads: CSARPPRTAHYEQYF. The CDR3, as DNA: TGCAGTGCTAGGCCCCCCAGGACCGCCCACTACGAGCAGTACTTC.

The chain combines TRBV5-1 with TRBJ1-1; a possible D gene is TRBD1 (6 bases). The CDR3 length is 16 residues. Germline loops: CDR1 SGHRS, CDR2 YFSETQ. V was shortened by 4 bases and J by 1 base, with 17 bases between the two germline ends. CDR3 residues: CASSPDSLTKNTEAFF. The CDR3, as DNA: TGCGCCAGCAGCCCGGACAGCTTAACAAAGAACACTGAAGCTTTCTTT.

V gene TRBV7-2 combines with J gene TRBJ1-3; D unclear. Trimming shortened V by 2 bases and J by 0 bases, and 14 bases separated the two germline ends. Germline CDR1 SGHTA, CDR2 FQGNSA. This CDR3 contains 17 residues. The CDR3 here is CASSLHTGVDSGNTIYF. The CDR3 coding sequence is TGTGCCAGCAGCTTACACACCGGAGTCGACTCTGGAAACACCATATATTTT.

This clonotype was recorded only once. The chain couples TRBV7-9 to TRBJ1-1; D gene unclear. The germline V gene encodes CDR1 SEHNR and CDR2 FQNEAQ (reference sequence). The CDR3 extends over 16 amino acids. The germline V and J ends were trimmed by 5 bases and 0 bases, with 16 bases remaining between them. CDR3 DNA: TGTGCCAGCAGCATCCCCGGGCCTATACTGAACACTGAAGCTTTCTTT. Protein: CASSIPGPILNTEAFF.

The chain joins TRBV10-3 to TRBJ1-1; possible D gene TRBD1, 6 bases. Germline-derived CDR1 and CDR2 are ENHRY and SYGVKD. The V end was cut by 10 bases, the J end by 4 bases, with 16 bases between. The CDR3 is 13 residues long. In DNA, the CDR3 is TGTGCCACCCGGACAGAAGAGGGCACTGAAGCTTTCTTT. Amino acid sequence: CATRTEEGTEAFF.

This rearrangement joins TRBV5-1 to TRBJ2-1; unclear D gene. The CDR3 contains 16 residues. Germline V CDR1 and CDR2: SGHRS, YFSETQ. V was clipped by 0 bases and J by 9 bases, with 19 bases between them. In nucleotides, the CDR3 is TGCGCCAGCAGCTTGGCCGGAACGCTTAAGGGTGTTGAGCAGTTCTTC. The encoded protein is CASSLAGTLKGVEQFF.

In this sample, this clonotype turned up many times. The chain links TRBV5-1 to TRBJ1-1, with unresolved D. Germline CDR1 reads SGHRS; CDR2 reads YFSETQ. The germline V and J ends were trimmed by 0 bases and 4 bases, with 4 bases remaining between them. CDR3 length equals 12 residues. DNA for the CDR3: TGCGCCAGCAGCTTGGACATCACTGAAGCTTTCTTT. Its translation is CASSLDITEAFF.

This clonotype was seen more than once but under ten times. The J gene is TRBJ1-2, the V gene TRBV20-1, with unresolved D. The length of the CDR3 is 14 residues. V was shortened by 6 bases and J by 0 bases, with 14 bases between the two germline ends. The germline V gene has CDR1 DFQATT and CDR2 SNEGSKA (reference sequence). DNA of the CDR3: TGCAGTGCCGGGCGGGGTCGATCTAACTATGGCTACACCTTC. This gives the protein CSAGRGRSNYGYTF.

Only a few counts were recorded for this clonotype. The rearrangement links TRBV12-3 or TRBV12-4 to TRBJ1-2; no definite D call. With 4 bases removed from V and 7 bases from J, the gap between germline ends came to 13 bases. The CDR3 has 13 amino acids. The CDR3 sequence is CASSSRTSFGYTF. DNA of the CDR3: TGTGCCAGCAGTTCCCGAACGAGCTTTGGCTACACCTTC.

This clonotype was seen more than once but under ten times. The V call is TRBV7-9, the J call TRBJ2-1, with D tentatively TRBD1 or TRBD2 (6 bases each). The CDR3 runs 15 residues. Germline values: CDR1 SEHNR, CDR2 FQNEAQ (reference sequence). V was pared by 4 bases and J by 2 bases, with 12 bases between. The DNA of the CDR3 is TGTGCCAGCAGCTCTCGGGGGCAAGCCTACAATGAGCAGTTCTTC. Translation: CASSSRGQAYNEQFF.

The V gene is TRBV6-2 or TRBV6-3, the J gene TRBJ2-5; no firm D call. Trimming stripped 4 bases from V and 5 bases from J, with 5 bases between. Germline assignment: CDR1 MNHEY and CDR2 SVGEGT. The CDR3 has 11 amino acids. CDR3 sequence: CASSFPETQYF. For the CDR3, the DNA is TGTGCCAGCAGTTTCCCGGAGACCCAGTACTTC.

The chain links TRBV28 to TRBJ1-1; 9 nucleotides align to TRBD1. The CDR3 is made up of 13 amino acids. Germline-derived CDR1 and CDR2 are MDHEN and SYDVKM. After removal of 6 bases from V and 3 bases from J, the junction contained 2 bases not matched to a gene. Written as DNA, the CDR3 is TGTGCCAGCAGACGGGACAGGGACACTGAAGCTTTCTTT. Its protein is CASRRDRDTEAFF.

This clonotype was counted ten times or more. This chain links TRBV12-3 or TRBV12-4 with TRBJ1-2, with TRBD1 matching 8 bases. V gave up 6 bases and J gave up 5 bases; unmatched junction bases: 5. CDR3 size: 13 residues. DNA of the CDR3: TGTGCCAGCAGGGCTACAGGGGGATATGGCTACACCTTC. It specifies CASRATGGYGYTF.

V usage is TRBV12-3 or TRBV12-4 and J usage is TRBJ2-2; weak D call: TRBD2 (7 bases). With 8 bases removed from V and 1 base from J, the gap between germline ends came to 14 bases. The CDR3 loop spans 15 amino acids. CDR3 in amino acids: CASPSGEGNTGELFF. The CDR3 region has the DNA TGTGCCAGCCCCTCAGGGGAGGGGAACACCGGGGAGCTGTTTTTT.